Listed below are T cell receptor beta chains from one sample, sequenced in a study of response to subunit inactivated influenza vaccine. MiXCR, applied by TCRdb to the RT-PCR reads, yields one record per CDR3 protein. The table has around 490,000 distinct CDR3 sequences, roughly 8.2% seen once. This sample comprised PBMCs from blood, obtained less than 30 months after vaccination. Source of these receptors: a man between 50 and 69 years old who received an inactivated influenza vaccine. Each CDR3 is given with its conserved first and last residue. The order of the fields is CDR3 length, clone size, V gene, J gene, D gene, CDR3 DNA, CDR3 protein. The D gene is left open where the match is weak. Only part of the rows carry a size: once, few, many, or a class if the clone is expanded.

cdr3_length: 16
clone_size: few
v_call: TRBV7-8
j_call: TRBJ1-5
d_call: TRBD1
cdr3_nt: TGTGCCAGCAGCCTCCGGGACAGGGGGCCGGGTCAGCCCCAGCATTTT
cdr3_aa: CASSLRDRGPGQPQHF

cdr3_length: 11
clone_size: NA
v_call: TRBV10-2
j_call: TRBJ2-7
d_call: NA
cdr3_nt: TGCGCCAGTGAGAGGGCGGGCGAGCAGTACTTC
cdr3_aa: CASERAGEQYF

cdr3_length: 14
clone_size: few
v_call: TRBV27
j_call: TRBJ2-5
d_call: NA
cdr3_nt: TGTGCCAGCAGTTTATCGTATAGGGCGGAGACCCAGTACTTC
cdr3_aa: CASSLSYRAETQYF

cdr3_length: 13
clone_size: few
v_call: TRBV24-1
j_call: TRBJ1-5
d_call: NA
cdr3_nt: TGTGCCACCAGTGATTTTGCGAATCAGCCCCAGCATTTT
cdr3_aa: CATSDFANQPQHF

cdr3_length: 14
clone_size: few
v_call: TRBV11-2
j_call: TRBJ1-2
d_call: NA
cdr3_nt: TGTGCCAGCAGCTTCACCAGATCGACTTATGGCTACACCTTC
cdr3_aa: CASSFTRSTYGYTF

cdr3_length: 16
clone_size: NA
v_call: TRBV20-1
j_call: TRBJ2-6
d_call: TRBD1
cdr3_nt: TGCAGTGCTAGGTTGGACAGGACCTCTGGGGCCAACGTCCTGACTTTC
cdr3_aa: CSARLDRTSGANVLTF

cdr3_length: 13
clone_size: NA
v_call: TRBV11-1
j_call: TRBJ2-1
d_call: NA
cdr3_nt: TGTGCCAGCAGCTTAGGGAGGACCTCTGAGCAGTTCTTC
cdr3_aa: CASSLGRTSEQFF

cdr3_length: 14
clone_size: few
v_call: TRBV5-1
j_call: TRBJ2-1
d_call: NA
cdr3_nt: TGCGCCAGCAGCTTGGGCCTAGCCTTCGATGAGCAGTTCTTC
cdr3_aa: CASSLGLAFDEQFF

cdr3_length: 16
clone_size: few
v_call: TRBV20-1
j_call: TRBJ2-3
d_call: NA
cdr3_nt: TGCAGTGCTAGAGATCCAGGGGGGAGTACCACAGATACGCAGTATTTT
cdr3_aa: CSARDPGGSTTDTQYF

cdr3_length: 17
clone_size: many
v_call: TRBV4-3
j_call: TRBJ1-3
d_call: NA
cdr3_nt: TGCGCCAGCAGCCAAGATCCGTCAGAGCTTTCTGGAAACACCATATATTTT
cdr3_aa: CASSQDPSELSGNTIYF

cdr3_length: 15
clone_size: many
v_call: TRBV20-1
j_call: TRBJ2-1
d_call: TRBD2
cdr3_nt: TGCAGTGCTACTCCCCAGGGACTAGCGGGAGATGAGCAGTTCTTC
cdr3_aa: CSATPQGLAGDEQFF

cdr3_length: 16
clone_size: few
v_call: TRBV11-2
j_call: TRBJ2-2
d_call: NA
cdr3_nt: TGTGCCAGCAGCTTAGTCCAGGCAGGGTCCACCGGGGAGCTGTTTTTT
cdr3_aa: CASSLVQAGSTGELFF

cdr3_length: 13
clone_size: many
v_call: TRBV20-1
j_call: TRBJ2-3
d_call: NA
cdr3_nt: TGCAGTGCTCTTAGCTGGGGCACAGATACGCAGTATTTT
cdr3_aa: CSALSWGTDTQYF

cdr3_length: 13
clone_size: many
v_call: TRBV28
j_call: TRBJ2-5
d_call: NA
cdr3_nt: TGTGCCAGCAGTTTATCTGAACGAGTACCCCAGTACTTC
cdr3_aa: CASSLSERVPQYF

cdr3_length: 12
clone_size: NA
v_call: TRBV12-3/TRBV12-4
j_call: TRBJ2-1
d_call: NA
cdr3_nt: TGTGCCAGCGGGGGGAGATACAATGAGCAGTTCTTC
cdr3_aa: CASGGRYNEQFF

cdr3_length: 16
clone_size: NA
v_call: TRBV7-9
j_call: TRBJ2-7
d_call: TRBD1
cdr3_nt: TGTGCCAGCAGCTTAGAACCTTGGCAGGGGGCAGGGGAGCAGTACTTC
cdr3_aa: CASSLEPWQGAGEQYF

cdr3_length: 16
clone_size: NA
v_call: TRBV7-9
j_call: TRBJ2-2
d_call: TRBD1
cdr3_nt: TGTGCCAGCAGCCGCGGACAGGGGAGTATCACCGGGGAGCTGTTTTTT
cdr3_aa: CASSRGQGSITGELFF

cdr3_length: 15
clone_size: NA
v_call: TRBV2
j_call: TRBJ2-3
d_call: NA
cdr3_nt: TGTGCCAGCTGTGTAGACCGACAGTACACAGATACGCAGTATTTT
cdr3_aa: CASCVDRQYTDTQYF

cdr3_length: 14
clone_size: NA
v_call: TRBV3-1
j_call: TRBJ1-4
d_call: NA
cdr3_nt: TGTGCCAGCAGCCAAGCTGGGAGAAATGAAAAACTGTTTTTT
cdr3_aa: CASSQAGRNEKLFF

cdr3_length: 15
clone_size: few
v_call: TRBV20-1
j_call: TRBJ2-4
d_call: TRBD2
cdr3_nt: TGCAGTGTCCCACTAGCGGGAGGTCTAAGGGGCATTCAGTACTTC
cdr3_aa: CSVPLAGGLRGIQYF

cdr3_length: 13
clone_size: few
v_call: TRBV7-2
j_call: TRBJ2-5
d_call: NA
cdr3_nt: TGTGCCAGCGGTCTGCTGAGGTTGGAGACCCAGTACTTC
cdr3_aa: CASGLLRLETQYF

cdr3_length: 14
clone_size: few
v_call: TRBV10-3
j_call: TRBJ2-1
d_call: NA
cdr3_nt: TGTGCCATCAGTGAGCCTAGCCTCTCCCATGAGCAGTTCTTC
cdr3_aa: CAISEPSLSHEQFF

cdr3_length: 14
clone_size: few
v_call: TRBV15
j_call: TRBJ1-1
d_call: NA
cdr3_nt: TGTGCCACCAGCAGAGATCGACGGGGGGCTGAAGCTTTCTTT
cdr3_aa: CATSRDRRGAEAFF

cdr3_length: 20
clone_size: few
v_call: TRBV4-1
j_call: TRBJ1-1
d_call: TRBD1
cdr3_nt: TGCGCCAGCAGCCAAGACCGAAGTAGAGGGCTGAGGGGGCCGAACACTGAAGCTTTCTTT
cdr3_aa: CASSQDRSRGLRGPNTEAFF

cdr3_length: 16
clone_size: NA
v_call: TRBV28
j_call: TRBJ2-5
d_call: TRBD2
cdr3_nt: TGTGCCAGCAGTTTATGCATTTGCGGGGGGGCTCGGACCCAGTACTTC
cdr3_aa: CASSLCICGGARTQYF

cdr3_length: 13
clone_size: many
v_call: TRBV29-1
j_call: TRBJ2-2
d_call: TRBD2
cdr3_nt: TGCAGCGCCTCTAGCGGGAGTACCGGGGAGCTGTTTTTT
cdr3_aa: CSASSGSTGELFF

cdr3_length: 14
clone_size: few
v_call: TRBV19
j_call: TRBJ1-2
d_call: TRBD1
cdr3_nt: TGTGCCAGTAGTCCGGACAGGGGAAGATATGGCTACACCTTC
cdr3_aa: CASSPDRGRYGYTF

cdr3_length: 13
clone_size: many
v_call: TRBV3-1
j_call: TRBJ1-1
d_call: TRBD1
cdr3_nt: TGTGCCAGCAGCCGCGGACAGGGAGGTGAAGCTTTCTTT
cdr3_aa: CASSRGQGGEAFF

cdr3_length: 16
clone_size: NA
v_call: TRBV14
j_call: TRBJ2-3
d_call: NA
cdr3_nt: TGTGCCAGCAGCCAAGACCTGGGGGAAAGCACAGATACGCAGTATTTT
cdr3_aa: CASSQDLGESTDTQYF

cdr3_length: 16
clone_size: NA
v_call: TRBV7-8
j_call: TRBJ2-7
d_call: TRBD1
cdr3_nt: TGTGCCAGCAGCACAAGATCCGGGACAGGGTTCTACGAGCAGTACTTC
cdr3_aa: CASSTRSGTGFYEQYF

cdr3_length: 14
clone_size: many
v_call: TRBV5-1
j_call: TRBJ2-7
d_call: TRBD2
cdr3_nt: TGCGCCAGCAGCTTGGGCGGGAGTGAATACGAGCAGTACTTC
cdr3_aa: CASSLGGSEYEQYF

cdr3_length: 13
clone_size: many
v_call: TRBV27
j_call: TRBJ1-5
d_call: NA
cdr3_nt: TGTGCCAGCAGCGTAGGACGCAATCAGCCCCAGCATTTT
cdr3_aa: CASSVGRNQPQHF

cdr3_length: 12
clone_size: many
v_call: TRBV6-2/TRBV6-3
j_call: TRBJ2-7
d_call: NA
cdr3_nt: TGTGCCAGCAGTTATTTCGGCTACGAGCAGTACTTC
cdr3_aa: CASSYFGYEQYF

cdr3_length: 15
clone_size: NA
v_call: TRBV21-1
j_call: TRBJ2-5
d_call: NA
cdr3_nt: TGTGCCAGCAGCGTCGACAGGGAGGTTCAAGAGACCCAGTACTTC
cdr3_aa: CASSVDREVQETQYF

cdr3_length: 14
clone_size: many
v_call: TRBV29-1
j_call: TRBJ2-1
d_call: TRBD1
cdr3_nt: TGCAGCGTTGAAGAACAGGGGACCTACAATGAGCAGTTCTTC
cdr3_aa: CSVEEQGTYNEQFF

cdr3_length: 16
clone_size: many
v_call: TRBV27
j_call: TRBJ1-6
d_call: TRBD1
cdr3_nt: TGTGCCAGCAGTTTGACTCGACAGGGGTTGAATTCACCCCTCCACTTT
cdr3_aa: CASSLTRQGLNSPLHF

cdr3_length: 16
clone_size: many
v_call: TRBV28
j_call: TRBJ2-1
d_call: TRBD2
cdr3_nt: TGTGCCAGCAGTTCACGTGGACTAGCGGGATTCAATGAGCAGTTCTTC
cdr3_aa: CASSSRGLAGFNEQFF

cdr3_length: 14
clone_size: once
v_call: TRBV7-2
j_call: TRBJ2-5
d_call: NA
cdr3_nt: TGTGCCAGCAGCTTAGTCACCAACCAAGAGACCCAGTACTTC
cdr3_aa: CASSLVTNQETQYF

cdr3_length: 15
clone_size: NA
v_call: TRBV6-1
j_call: TRBJ1-5
d_call: NA
cdr3_nt: TGTGCCAGCGCGCCCGTGGCGGATAGCAATCAGCCCCAGCATTTT
cdr3_aa: CASAPVADSNQPQHF

cdr3_length: 16
clone_size: few
v_call: TRBV24-1
j_call: TRBJ2-1
d_call: NA
cdr3_nt: TGTGCCACCAGTGATTACGGGGACAACCTCGTCGATGAGCAGTTCTTC
cdr3_aa: CATSDYGDNLVDEQFF

cdr3_length: 15
clone_size: few
v_call: TRBV4-3
j_call: TRBJ2-7
d_call: NA
cdr3_nt: TGCGCCAGCAGCCAAGAGGGGGCCCTGCTGTACGAGCAGTACTTC
cdr3_aa: CASSQEGALLYEQYF

cdr3_length: 16
clone_size: NA
v_call: TRBV5-1
j_call: TRBJ2-2
d_call: NA
cdr3_nt: TGCGCCAGCAGCTTGGCGCCCAACTTGAACACCGGGGAGCTGTTTTTT
cdr3_aa: CASSLAPNLNTGELFF

cdr3_length: 13
clone_size: few
v_call: TRBV20-1
j_call: TRBJ1-6
d_call: NA
cdr3_nt: TGCAGTGCTAGAATCCAGGGTAATTCACCCCTCCACTTT
cdr3_aa: CSARIQGNSPLHF

cdr3_length: 12
clone_size: few
v_call: TRBV12-3/TRBV12-4
j_call: TRBJ2-3
d_call: NA
cdr3_nt: TGTGCCAGCAGTCAATTAACGCGGATGCAGTATTTT
cdr3_aa: CASSQLTRMQYF

cdr3_length: 12
clone_size: few
v_call: TRBV10-2
j_call: TRBJ2-3
d_call: TRBD2
cdr3_nt: TGCGCCAGCAGGACTAGCTCAGATACGCAGTATTTT
cdr3_aa: CASRTSSDTQYF

cdr3_length: 15
clone_size: many
v_call: TRBV27
j_call: TRBJ2-2
d_call: NA
cdr3_nt: TGTGCCAGCAGTTTAAGGGATTCCGGCACCGGGGAGCTGTTTTTT
cdr3_aa: CASSLRDSGTGELFF

cdr3_length: 15
clone_size: few
v_call: TRBV2
j_call: TRBJ2-1
d_call: NA
cdr3_nt: TGTGCCAGCAGTGGGGGGCTGACCTCCTACAATGAGCAGTTCTTC
cdr3_aa: CASSGGLTSYNEQFF

cdr3_length: 16
clone_size: NA
v_call: TRBV28
j_call: TRBJ2-3
d_call: TRBD2
cdr3_nt: TGTGCCAGCAGTTTCTCGGGACTAGGGGCCACAGATACGCAGTATTTT
cdr3_aa: CASSFSGLGATDTQYF

cdr3_length: 16
clone_size: NA
v_call: TRBV9
j_call: TRBJ2-7
d_call: TRBD2
cdr3_nt: TGTGCCAGCAGCCCAAGCGGTAGCGGGGCTGCCTACGAGCAGTACTTC
cdr3_aa: CASSPSGSGAAYEQYF

cdr3_length: 14
clone_size: few
v_call: TRBV5-1
j_call: TRBJ2-1
d_call: TRBD2
cdr3_nt: TGCGCCAGCACGCCTAGCGGGGGAGCAGGAGAGCAGTTCTTC
cdr3_aa: CASTPSGGAGEQFF

cdr3_length: 13
clone_size: few
v_call: TRBV7-9
j_call: TRBJ2-7
d_call: NA
cdr3_nt: TGTGCCAGCAGCGACGGGGGGCCATACGAGCAGTACTTC
cdr3_aa: CASSDGGPYEQYF

cdr3_length: 17
clone_size: few
v_call: TRBV5-1
j_call: TRBJ1-3
d_call: NA
cdr3_nt: TGCGCCAGCAGCTTGGGGGCAGGCTCCGGCTCTGGAAACACCATATATTTT
cdr3_aa: CASSLGAGSGSGNTIYF

cdr3_length: 12
clone_size: NA
v_call: TRBV6-5
j_call: TRBJ1-2
d_call: TRBD1
cdr3_nt: TGTGCCAGCAGGCAGGGGGAGGCTGGCTACACCTTC
cdr3_aa: CASRQGEAGYTF

cdr3_length: 14
clone_size: few
v_call: TRBV5-5
j_call: TRBJ2-5
d_call: TRBD2
cdr3_nt: TGTGCCAGCAGCTTCCAACTAGCGGAAGAGACCCAGTACTTC
cdr3_aa: CASSFQLAEETQYF